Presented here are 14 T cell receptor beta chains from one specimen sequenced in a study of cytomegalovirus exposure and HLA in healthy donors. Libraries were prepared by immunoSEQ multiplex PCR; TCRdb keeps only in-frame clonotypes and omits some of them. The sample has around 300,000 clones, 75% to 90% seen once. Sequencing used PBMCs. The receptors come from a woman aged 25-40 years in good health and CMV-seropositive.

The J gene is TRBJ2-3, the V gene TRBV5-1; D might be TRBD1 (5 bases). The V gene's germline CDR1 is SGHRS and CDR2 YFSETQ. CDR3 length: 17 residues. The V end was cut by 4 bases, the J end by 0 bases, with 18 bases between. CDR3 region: CASSPDQGATSTDTQYF. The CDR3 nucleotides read TGCGCCAGCAGCCCTGACCAGGGTGCCACTAGCACAGATACGCAGTATTTT.

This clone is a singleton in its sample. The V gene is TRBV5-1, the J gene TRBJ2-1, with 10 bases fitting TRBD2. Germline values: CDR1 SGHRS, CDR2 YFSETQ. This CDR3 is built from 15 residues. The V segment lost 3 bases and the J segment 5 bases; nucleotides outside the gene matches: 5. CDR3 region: CASSWTSGINNEQFF. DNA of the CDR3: TGCGCCAGCAGCTGGACTAGCGGAATAAACAATGAGCAGTTCTTC.

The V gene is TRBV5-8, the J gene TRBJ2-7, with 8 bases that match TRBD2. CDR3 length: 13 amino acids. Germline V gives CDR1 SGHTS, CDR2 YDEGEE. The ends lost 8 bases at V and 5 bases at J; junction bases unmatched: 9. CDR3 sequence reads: CASERERVHEQYF. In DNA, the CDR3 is TGTGCCAGTGAGCGGGAGAGAGTCCACGAGCAGTACTTC.

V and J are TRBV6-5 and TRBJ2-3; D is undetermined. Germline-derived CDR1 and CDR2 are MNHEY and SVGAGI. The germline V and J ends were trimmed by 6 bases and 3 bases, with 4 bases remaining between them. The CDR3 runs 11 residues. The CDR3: CASRKTDTQYF. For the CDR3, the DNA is TGTGCCAGCAGAAAGACAGATACGCAGTATTTT.

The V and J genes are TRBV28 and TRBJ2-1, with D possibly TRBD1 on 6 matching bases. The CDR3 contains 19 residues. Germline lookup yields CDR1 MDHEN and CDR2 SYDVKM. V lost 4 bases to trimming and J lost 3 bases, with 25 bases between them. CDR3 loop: CASSYRDISPTGLYNEQFF. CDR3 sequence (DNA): TGTGCCAGCAGTTACCGGGACATCTCACCCACAGGGCTCTACAATGAGCAGTTCTTC.

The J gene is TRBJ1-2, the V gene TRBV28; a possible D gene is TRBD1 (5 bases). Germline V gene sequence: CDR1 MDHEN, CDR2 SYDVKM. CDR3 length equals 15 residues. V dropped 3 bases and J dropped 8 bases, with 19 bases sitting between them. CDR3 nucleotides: TGTGCCAGCAGTTTCCAAAGGGGAGGCTCGGAAGGCTACACCTTC. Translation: CASSFQRGGSEGYTF.

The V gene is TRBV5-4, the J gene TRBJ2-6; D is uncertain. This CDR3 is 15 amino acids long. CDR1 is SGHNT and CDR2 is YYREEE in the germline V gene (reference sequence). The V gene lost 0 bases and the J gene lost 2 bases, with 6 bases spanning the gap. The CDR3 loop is CASSLATAGANVLTF. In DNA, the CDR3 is TGTGCCAGCAGCTTGGCCACAGCTGGGGCCAACGTCCTGACTTTC.

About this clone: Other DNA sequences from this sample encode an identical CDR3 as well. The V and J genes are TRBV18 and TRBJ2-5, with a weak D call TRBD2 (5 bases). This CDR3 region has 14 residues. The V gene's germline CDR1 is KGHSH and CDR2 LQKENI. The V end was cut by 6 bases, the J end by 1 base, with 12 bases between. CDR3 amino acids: CASSPPTSQETQYF. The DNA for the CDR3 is TGTGCCAGCTCTCCTCCCACTAGCCAAGAGACCCAGTACTTC.

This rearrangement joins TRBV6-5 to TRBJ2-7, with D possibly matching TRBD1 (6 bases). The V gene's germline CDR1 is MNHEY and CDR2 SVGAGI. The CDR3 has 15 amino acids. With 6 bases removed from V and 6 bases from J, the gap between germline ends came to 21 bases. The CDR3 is CASRGQRLIGGEQYF. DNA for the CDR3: TGTGCCAGCAGAGGACAGCGACTAATAGGTGGCGAGCAGTACTTC.

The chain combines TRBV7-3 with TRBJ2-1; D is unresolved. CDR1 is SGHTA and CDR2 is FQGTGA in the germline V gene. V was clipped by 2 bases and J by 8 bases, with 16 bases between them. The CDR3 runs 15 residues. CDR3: CASSLFRLPIYEQFF. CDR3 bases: TGTGCCAGCAGCTTATTTCGGCTCCCGATCTATGAGCAGTTCTTC.

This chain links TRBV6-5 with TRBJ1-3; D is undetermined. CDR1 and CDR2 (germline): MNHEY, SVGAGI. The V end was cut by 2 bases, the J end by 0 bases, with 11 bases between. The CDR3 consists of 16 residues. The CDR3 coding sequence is TGTGCCAGCAGTTACGGATCCTTGGGCTCTGGAAACACCATATATTTT. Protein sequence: CASSYGSLGSGNTIYF.

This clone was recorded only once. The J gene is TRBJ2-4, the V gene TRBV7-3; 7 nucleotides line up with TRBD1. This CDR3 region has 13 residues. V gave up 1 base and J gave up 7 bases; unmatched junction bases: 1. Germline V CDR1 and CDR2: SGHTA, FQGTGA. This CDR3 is CASSLRGGNIQYF. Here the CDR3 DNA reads TGTGCCAGCAGCTTAAGAGGGGGCAACATTCAGTACTTC.

CDR3 bases: TGTGCCAGCAGTGAGATTCGAAGGGTGTACTTC. It yields the protein CASSEIRRVYF. V and J are TRBV6-1 and TRBJ2-7; D is ambiguous. CDR3 size: 11 residues. Germline CDR1 and CDR2: MNHNS and SASEGT. The germline V and J ends were trimmed by 3 bases and 12 bases, with 12 bases remaining between them.

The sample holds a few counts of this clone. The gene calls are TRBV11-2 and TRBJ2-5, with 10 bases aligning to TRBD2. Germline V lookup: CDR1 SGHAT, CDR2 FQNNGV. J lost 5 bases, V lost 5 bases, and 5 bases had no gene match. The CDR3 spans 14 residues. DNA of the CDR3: TGTGCCAGCAGCACGACTAGCGGGTTTGAGACCCAGTACTTC. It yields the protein CASSTTSGFETQYF.